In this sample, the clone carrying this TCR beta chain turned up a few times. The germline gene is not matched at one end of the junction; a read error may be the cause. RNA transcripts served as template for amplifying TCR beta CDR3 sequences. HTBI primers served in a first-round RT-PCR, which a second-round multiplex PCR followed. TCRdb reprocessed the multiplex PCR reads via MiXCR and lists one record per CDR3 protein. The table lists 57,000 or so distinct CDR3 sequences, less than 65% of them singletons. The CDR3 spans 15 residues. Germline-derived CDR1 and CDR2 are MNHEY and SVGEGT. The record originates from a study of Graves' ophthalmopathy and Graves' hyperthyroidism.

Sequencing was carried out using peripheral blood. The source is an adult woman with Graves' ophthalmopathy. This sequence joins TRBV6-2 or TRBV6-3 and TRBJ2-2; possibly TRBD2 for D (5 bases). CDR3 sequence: CASSYGERNTGEPFF. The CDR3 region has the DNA TGTGCCAGCAGTTACGGCGAAAGGAACACCGGGGAGCCGTTTTTT.